This TCR beta chain derives from a study of OX40 agonist ivuxolimab in advanced cancers. On the study more broadly: Among those enrolled, mean age was about 62 years (range about 23 to 85) and 82.7% were male. Anti-PD-1, anti-PD-L1 or anti-CTLA-4 therapy given earlier was allowed, and 35% to 50% had some.

Only in-frame clones appear in the TCRdb table, and some are missing; sequencing was by immunoSEQ multiplex PCR. Of about 84,000 clones listed, around 83% are singletons. Germline V CDR1 and CDR2: MNHNY, SVGAGI (reference sequence). The CDR3 loop spans 14 amino acids. After removal of 2 bases from V and 5 bases from J, the junction contained 6 bases not matched to a gene. The study's findings and limits: The mean number of expanded clones was higher in CD8+ T cells than in CD4+.

Remarks on this clone: Its antigen is as yet unknown.

Collection of blood occurred at baseline, at cycle 4 day 1, and at cycle 7 day 1. V and J are TRBV6-6 and TRBJ2-7; TRBD2 matches at 7 bases. The sequences come from CD4+ or CD8+ T cells sorted from blood, collected in a trial of the OX40 agonist ivuxolimab. This receptor was obtained from an adult with an advanced solid tumor such as melanoma, head and neck, liver or kidney cancer. The CDR3 protein is CASSYTPTSNEQYF. In DNA, the CDR3 is TGTGCCAGCAGTTACACCCCGACTAGCAACGAGCAGTACTTC.